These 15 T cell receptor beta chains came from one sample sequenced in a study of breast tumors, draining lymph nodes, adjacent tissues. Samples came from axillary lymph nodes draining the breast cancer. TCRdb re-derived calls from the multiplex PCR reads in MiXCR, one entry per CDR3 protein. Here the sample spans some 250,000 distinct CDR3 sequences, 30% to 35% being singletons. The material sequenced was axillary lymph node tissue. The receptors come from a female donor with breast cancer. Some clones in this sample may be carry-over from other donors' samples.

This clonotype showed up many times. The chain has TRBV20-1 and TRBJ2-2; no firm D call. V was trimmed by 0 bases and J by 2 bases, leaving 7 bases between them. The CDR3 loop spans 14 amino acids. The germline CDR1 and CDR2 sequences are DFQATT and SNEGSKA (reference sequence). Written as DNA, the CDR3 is TGCAGTGCTAGAGATCGCCGAAACACCGGGGAGCTGTTTTTT. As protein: CSARDRRNTGELFF.

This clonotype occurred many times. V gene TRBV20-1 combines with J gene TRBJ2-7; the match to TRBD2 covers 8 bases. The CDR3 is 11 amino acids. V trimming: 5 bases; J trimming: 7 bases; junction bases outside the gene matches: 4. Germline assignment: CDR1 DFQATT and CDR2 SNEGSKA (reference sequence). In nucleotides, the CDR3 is TGCAGTGCTGAGCGGGAGCGGGAGCAGTACTTC. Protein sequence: CSAEREREQYF.

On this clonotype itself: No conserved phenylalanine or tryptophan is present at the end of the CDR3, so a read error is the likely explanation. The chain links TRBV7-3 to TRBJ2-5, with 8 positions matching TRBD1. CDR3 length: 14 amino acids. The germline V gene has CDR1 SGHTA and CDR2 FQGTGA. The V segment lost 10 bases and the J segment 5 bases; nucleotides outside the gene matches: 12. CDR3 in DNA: TGTGCCATCCCCGCAGGGGGCTCGAGTGAGACCCAGTACCTC. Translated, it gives CAIPAGGSSETQYL.

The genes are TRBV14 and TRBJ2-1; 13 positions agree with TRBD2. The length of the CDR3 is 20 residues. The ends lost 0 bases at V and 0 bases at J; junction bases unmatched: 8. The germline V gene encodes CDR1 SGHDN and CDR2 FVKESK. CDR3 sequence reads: CASSQEGTSGVSSSYNEQFF. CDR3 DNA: TGTGCCAGCAGCCAAGAGGGGACTAGCGGGGTCTCAAGCTCCTACAATGAGCAGTTCTTC.

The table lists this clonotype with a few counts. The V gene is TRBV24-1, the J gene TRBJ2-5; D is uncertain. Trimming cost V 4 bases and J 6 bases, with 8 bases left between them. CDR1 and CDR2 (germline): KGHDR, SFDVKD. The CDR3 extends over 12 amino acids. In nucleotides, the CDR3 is TGTGCCACCAGTGACCTAGTACAGACCCAGTACTTC. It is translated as CATSDLVQTQYF.

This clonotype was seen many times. CDR3 sequence (DNA): TGCAGTGCTCGCCAGAGAGGTTGGGGAGAGCAGTACTTC. Translation: CSARQRGWGEQYF. J is TRBJ2-7 and V is TRBV20-1, with D unclear. The CDR3 spans 13 residues. V was shortened by 5 bases and J by 7 bases, with 18 bases between the two germline ends. Germline V CDR1 and CDR2: DFQATT, SNEGSKA (reference sequence).

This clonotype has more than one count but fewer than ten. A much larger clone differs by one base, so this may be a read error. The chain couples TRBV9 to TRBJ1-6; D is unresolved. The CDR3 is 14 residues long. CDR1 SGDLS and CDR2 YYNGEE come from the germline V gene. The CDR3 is CASSPGLRNSPLPF. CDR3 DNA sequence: TGTGCCAGCAGCCCCGGCTTGCGGAATTCACCCCTCCCCTTT.

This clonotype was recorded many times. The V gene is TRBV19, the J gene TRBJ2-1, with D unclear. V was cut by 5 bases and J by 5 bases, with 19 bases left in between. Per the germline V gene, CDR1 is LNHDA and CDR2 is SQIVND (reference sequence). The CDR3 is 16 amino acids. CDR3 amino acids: CASSWSHERFNNEQFF. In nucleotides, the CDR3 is TGTGCCAGTAGTTGGTCCCATGAGAGGTTCAACAATGAGCAGTTCTTC. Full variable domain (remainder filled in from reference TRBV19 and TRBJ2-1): DGGITQSPKYLFRKEGQNVTLSCEQNLNHDAMYWYRQDPGQGLRLIYYSQIVNDFQKGDIAEGYSVSREKKESFPLTVTSAQKNPTAFYLCASSWSHERFNNEQFFGPGTRLTVL.

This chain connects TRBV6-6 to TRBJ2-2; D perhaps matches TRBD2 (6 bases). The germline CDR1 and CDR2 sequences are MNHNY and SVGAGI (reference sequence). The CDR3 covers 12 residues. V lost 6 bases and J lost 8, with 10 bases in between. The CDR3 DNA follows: TGTGCCAGCAGACCAAGCGGGGGGGAGCTGTTTTTT. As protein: CASRPSGGELFF.

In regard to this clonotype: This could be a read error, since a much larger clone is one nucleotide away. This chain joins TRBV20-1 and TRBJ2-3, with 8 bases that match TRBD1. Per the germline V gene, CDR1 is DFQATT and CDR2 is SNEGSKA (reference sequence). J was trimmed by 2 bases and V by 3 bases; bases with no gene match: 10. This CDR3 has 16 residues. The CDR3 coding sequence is TGCAGTGCTAGGACAGGGGTTCTACCTTCCACAGATACGCAGTATTTT. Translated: CSARTGVLPSTDTQYF.

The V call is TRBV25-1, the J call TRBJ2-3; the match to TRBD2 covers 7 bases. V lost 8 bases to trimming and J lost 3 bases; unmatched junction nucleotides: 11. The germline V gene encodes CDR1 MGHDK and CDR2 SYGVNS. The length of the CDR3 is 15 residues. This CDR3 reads CASEGGRAPTDTQYF. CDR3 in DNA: TGTGCCAGCGAGGGAGGGAGGGCCCCGACAGATACGCAGTATTTT.

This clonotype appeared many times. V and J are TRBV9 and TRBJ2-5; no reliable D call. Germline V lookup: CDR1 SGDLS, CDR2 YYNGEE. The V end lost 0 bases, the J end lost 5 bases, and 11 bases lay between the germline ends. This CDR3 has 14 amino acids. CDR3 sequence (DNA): TGTGCCAGCAGCGTAGGTGCAGCAAAGGAGACCCAGTACTTC. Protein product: CASSVGAAKETQYF. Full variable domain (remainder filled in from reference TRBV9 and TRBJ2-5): DSGVTQTPKHLITATGQRVTLRCSPRSGDLSVYWYQQSLDQGLQFLIQYYNGEERAKGNILERFSAQQFPDLHSELNLSSLELGDSALYFCASSVGAAKETQYFGPGTRLLVL.

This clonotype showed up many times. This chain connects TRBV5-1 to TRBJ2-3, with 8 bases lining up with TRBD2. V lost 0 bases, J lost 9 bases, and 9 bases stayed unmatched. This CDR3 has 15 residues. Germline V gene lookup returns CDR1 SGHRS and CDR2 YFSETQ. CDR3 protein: CASSLATGRAGTQYF. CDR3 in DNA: TGCGCCAGCAGCTTGGCAACCGGGAGGGCAGGGACGCAGTATTTT.

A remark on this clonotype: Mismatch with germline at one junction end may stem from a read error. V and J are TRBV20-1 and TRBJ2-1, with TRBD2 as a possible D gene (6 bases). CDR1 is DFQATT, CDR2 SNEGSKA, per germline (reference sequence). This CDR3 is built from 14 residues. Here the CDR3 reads CSATSGRSYTEQFF. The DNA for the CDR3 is TGCAGTGCCACAAGCGGGCGCTCCTACACTGAGCAGTTCTTC.

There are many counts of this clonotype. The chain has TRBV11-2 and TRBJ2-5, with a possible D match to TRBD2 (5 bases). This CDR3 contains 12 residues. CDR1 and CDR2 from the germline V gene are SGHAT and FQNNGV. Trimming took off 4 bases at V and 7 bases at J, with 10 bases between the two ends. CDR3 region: CASSSPRGTQYF. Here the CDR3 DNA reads TGTGCCAGCAGCTCGCCACGGGGGACCCAGTACTTC.